This TCR beta chain was found in a study of post-analysis software for immune sequencing data. The study's findings and limits: A handful of TRBV segments were more frequent in patients than controls; TRBV5-6, TRBV5-1 and TRBV20-1 belonged to this group. Diversity measured as normalized Chao1 was significantly lower in multiple sclerosis patients than in controls.

With regard to this clonotype: Its antigen is as yet unknown.

cDNA libraries for TCR beta contained unique molecular identifiers. In TCRdb, the PCR reads were re-called with MiXCR into one record per CDR3 protein. The sample has hundreds of thousands of distinct CDR3 sequences; 25% to 30% are singletons. Germline CDR1 is MDHEN and CDR2 is SYDVKM. CDR3 length: 16 residues. The sequenced sample was blood. The J gene is TRBJ2-4, the V gene TRBV28, with TRBD1 identical over 8 bases. The J call may not be correct, given that the DNA end is closer to TRBJ2-5. The receptor was derived from a girl aged 10 to 17 with multiple sclerosis. The CDR3 here is CASSFHLSDRGETQYF. The CDR3, as DNA: TGTGCCAGCAGTTTCCACCTAAGTGACAGGGGAGAGACCCAGTACTTC.